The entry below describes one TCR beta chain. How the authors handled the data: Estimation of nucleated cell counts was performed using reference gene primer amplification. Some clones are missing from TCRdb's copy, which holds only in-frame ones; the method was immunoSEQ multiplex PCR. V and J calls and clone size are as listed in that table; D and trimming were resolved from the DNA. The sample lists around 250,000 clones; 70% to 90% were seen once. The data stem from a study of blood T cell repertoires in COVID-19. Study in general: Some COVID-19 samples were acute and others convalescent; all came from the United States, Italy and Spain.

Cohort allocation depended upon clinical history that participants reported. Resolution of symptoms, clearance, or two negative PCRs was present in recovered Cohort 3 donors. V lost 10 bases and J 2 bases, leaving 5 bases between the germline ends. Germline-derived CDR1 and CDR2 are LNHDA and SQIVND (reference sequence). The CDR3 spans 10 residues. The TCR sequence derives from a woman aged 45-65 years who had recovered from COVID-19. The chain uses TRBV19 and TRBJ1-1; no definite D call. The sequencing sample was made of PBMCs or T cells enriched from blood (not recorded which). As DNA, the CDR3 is TGTGCCACTACCAACACTGAAGCTTTCTTT. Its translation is CATTNTEAFF.